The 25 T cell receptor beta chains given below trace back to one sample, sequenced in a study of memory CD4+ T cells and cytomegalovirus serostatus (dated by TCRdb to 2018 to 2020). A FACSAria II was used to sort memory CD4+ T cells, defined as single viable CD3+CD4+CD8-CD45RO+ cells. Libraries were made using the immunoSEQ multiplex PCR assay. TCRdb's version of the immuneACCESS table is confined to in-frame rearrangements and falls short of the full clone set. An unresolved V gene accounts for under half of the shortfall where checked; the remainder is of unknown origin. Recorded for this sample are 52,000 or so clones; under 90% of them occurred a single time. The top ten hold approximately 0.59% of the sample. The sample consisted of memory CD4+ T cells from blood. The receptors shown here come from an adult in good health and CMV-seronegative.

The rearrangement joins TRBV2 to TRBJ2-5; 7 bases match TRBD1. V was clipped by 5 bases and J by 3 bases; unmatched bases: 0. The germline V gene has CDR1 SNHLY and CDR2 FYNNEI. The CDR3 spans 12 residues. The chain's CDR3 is CASSTGEETQYF. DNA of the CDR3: TGTGCCAGCAGTACAGGGGAAGAGACCCAGTACTTC.

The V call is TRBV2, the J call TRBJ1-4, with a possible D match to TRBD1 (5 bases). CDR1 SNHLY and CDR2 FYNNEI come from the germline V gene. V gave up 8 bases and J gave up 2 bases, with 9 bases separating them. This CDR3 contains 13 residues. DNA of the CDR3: TGTGCCAGCCTGGGACTGACTAATGAAAAACTGTTTTTT. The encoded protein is CASLGLTNEKLFF.

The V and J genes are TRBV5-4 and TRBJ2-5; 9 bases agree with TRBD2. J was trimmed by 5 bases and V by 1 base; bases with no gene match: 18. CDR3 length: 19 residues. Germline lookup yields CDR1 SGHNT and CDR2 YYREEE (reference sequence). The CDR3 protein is CASSLRGILAGPQGETQYF. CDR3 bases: TGTGCCAGCAGCTTGCGGGGGATTCTAGCGGGACCCCAGGGGGAGACCCAGTACTTC. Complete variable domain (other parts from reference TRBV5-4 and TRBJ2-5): ETGVTQSPTHLIKTRGQQVTLRCSSQSGHNTVSWYQQALGQGPQFIFQYYREEENGRGNFPPRFSGLQFPNYSSELNVNALELDDSALYLCASSLRGILAGPQGETQYFGPGTRLLVL.

The CDR3 DNA reads TGTGCCAGCAGTCTGTTATACAATGAGCAGTTCTTC. It translates to CASSLLYNEQFF. The chain uses TRBV2 and TRBJ2-1; D is uncertain. The ends were cut back, 5 bases at V and 4 bases at J, with 6 bases in the middle. Germline CDR1 and CDR2: SNHLY and FYNNEI. CDR3 size: 12 residues.

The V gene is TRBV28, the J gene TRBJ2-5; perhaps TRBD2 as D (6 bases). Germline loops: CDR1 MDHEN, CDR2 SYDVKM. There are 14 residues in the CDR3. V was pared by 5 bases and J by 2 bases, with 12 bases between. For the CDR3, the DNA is TGTGCCAGCAGTCCTCCGGCGGGGCAAGAGACCCAGTACTTC. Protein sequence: CASSPPAGQETQYF.

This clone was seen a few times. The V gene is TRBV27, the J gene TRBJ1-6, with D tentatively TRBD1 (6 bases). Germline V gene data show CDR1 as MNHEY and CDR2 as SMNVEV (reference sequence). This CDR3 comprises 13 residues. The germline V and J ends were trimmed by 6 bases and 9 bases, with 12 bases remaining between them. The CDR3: CASSTGLRSPLHF. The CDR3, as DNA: TGTGCCAGCAGCACAGGGCTGCGTTCACCCCTCCACTTT.

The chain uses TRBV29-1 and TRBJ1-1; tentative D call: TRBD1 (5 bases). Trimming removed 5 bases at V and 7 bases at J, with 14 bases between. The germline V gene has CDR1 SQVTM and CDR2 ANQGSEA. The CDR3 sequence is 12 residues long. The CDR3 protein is CSVNGRVNEAFF. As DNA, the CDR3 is TGCAGCGTTAATGGCAGGGTAAATGAAGCTTTCTTT.

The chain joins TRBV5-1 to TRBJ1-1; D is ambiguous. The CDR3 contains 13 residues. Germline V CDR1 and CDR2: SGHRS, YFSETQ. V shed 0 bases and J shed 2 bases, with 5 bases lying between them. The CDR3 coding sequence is TGCGCCAGCAGCTTGGGGATAAACACTGAAGCTTTCTTT. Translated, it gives CASSLGINTEAFF.

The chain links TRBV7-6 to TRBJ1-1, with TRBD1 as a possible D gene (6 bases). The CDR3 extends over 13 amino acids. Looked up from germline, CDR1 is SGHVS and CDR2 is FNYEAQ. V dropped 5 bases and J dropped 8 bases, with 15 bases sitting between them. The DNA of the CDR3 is TGTGCCAGCAGCACACACCTAGACAGGGAAGCTTTCTTT. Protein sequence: CASSTHLDREAFF.

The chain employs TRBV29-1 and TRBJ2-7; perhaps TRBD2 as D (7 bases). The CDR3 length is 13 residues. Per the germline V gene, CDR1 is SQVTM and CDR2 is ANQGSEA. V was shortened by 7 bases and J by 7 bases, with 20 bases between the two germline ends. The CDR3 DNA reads TGCAGCGCCATCTGGGGGGGCGCGGGGGAGCAGTACTTC. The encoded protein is CSAIWGGAGEQYF.

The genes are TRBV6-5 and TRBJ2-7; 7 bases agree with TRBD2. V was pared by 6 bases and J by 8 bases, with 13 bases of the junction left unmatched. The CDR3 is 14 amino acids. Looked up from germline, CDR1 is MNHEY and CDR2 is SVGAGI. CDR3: CASSQGGRDNQQYF. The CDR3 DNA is TGTGCCAGCAGCCAGGGAGGGAGGGATAACCAGCAGTACTTC.

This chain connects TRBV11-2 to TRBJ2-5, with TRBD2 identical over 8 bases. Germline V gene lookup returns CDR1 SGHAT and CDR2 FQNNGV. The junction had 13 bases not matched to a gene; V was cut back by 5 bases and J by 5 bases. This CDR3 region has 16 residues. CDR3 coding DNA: TGTGCCAGCAGCCTCTCGGCACGGGGGGGCCTGGAGACCCAGTACTTC. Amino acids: CASSLSARGGLETQYF.

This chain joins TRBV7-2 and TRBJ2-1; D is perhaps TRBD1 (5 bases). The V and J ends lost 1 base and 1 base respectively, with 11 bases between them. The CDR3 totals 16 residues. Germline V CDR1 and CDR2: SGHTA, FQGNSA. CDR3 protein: CASSLVGVRSYNEQFF. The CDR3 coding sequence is TGTGCCAGCAGCTTAGTAGGGGTAAGGTCCTACAATGAGCAGTTCTTC.

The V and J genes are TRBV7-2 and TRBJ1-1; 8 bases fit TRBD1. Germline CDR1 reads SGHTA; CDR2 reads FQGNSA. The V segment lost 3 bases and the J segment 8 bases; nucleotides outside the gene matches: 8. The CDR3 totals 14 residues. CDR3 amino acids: CASSLGQARREAFF. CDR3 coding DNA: TGTGCCAGCAGCTTGGGACAGGCAAGGAGGGAAGCTTTCTTT. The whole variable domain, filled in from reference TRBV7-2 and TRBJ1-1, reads GAGVSQSPSNKVTEKGKDVELRCDPISGHTALYWYRQSLGQGLEFLIYFQGNSAPDKSGLPSDRFSAERTGGSVSTLTIQRTQQEDSAVYLCASSLGQARREAFFGQGTRLTVV.

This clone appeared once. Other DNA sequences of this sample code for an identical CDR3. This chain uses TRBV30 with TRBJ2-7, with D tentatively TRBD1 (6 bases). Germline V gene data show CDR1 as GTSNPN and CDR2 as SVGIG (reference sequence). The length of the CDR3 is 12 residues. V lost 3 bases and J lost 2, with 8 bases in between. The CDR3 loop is CAWSRDTYEQYF. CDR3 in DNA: TGTGCCTGGAGCCGGGACACCTACGAGCAGTACTTC. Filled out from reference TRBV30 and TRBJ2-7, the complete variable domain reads SQTIHQWPATLVQPVGSPLSLECTVEGTSNPNLYWYRQAAGRGLQLLFYSVGIGQISSEVPQNLSASRPQDRQFILSSKKLLLSDSGFYLCAWSRDTYEQYFGPGTRLTVT.

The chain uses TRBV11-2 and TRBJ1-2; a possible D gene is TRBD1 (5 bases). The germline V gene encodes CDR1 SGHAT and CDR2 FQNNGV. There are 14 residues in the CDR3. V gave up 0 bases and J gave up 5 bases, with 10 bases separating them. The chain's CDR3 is CASSLDGGGYGYTF. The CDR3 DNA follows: TGTGCCAGCAGCTTAGATGGGGGGGGATATGGCTACACCTTC.

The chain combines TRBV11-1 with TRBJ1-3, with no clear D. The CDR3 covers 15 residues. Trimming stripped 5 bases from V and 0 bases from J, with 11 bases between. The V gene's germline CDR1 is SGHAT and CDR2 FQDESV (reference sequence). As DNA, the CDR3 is TGTGCCAGCAGCCGAGGACTGGTCTCTGGAAACACCATATATTTT. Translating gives CASSRGLVSGNTIYF.

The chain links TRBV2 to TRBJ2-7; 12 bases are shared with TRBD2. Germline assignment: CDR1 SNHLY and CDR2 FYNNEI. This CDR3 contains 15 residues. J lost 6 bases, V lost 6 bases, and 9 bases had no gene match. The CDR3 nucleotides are TGTGCCAGCAGCGAACTAGCGGGGGGTGGCTCCGAGCAGTACTTC. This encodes CASSELAGGGSEQYF. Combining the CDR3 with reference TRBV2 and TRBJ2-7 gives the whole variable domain EPEVTQTPSHQVTQMGQEVILRCVPISNHLYFYWYRQILGQKVEFLVSFYNNEISEKSEIFDDQFSVERPDGSNFTLKIRSTKLEDSAMYFCASSELAGGGSEQYFGPGTRLTVT.

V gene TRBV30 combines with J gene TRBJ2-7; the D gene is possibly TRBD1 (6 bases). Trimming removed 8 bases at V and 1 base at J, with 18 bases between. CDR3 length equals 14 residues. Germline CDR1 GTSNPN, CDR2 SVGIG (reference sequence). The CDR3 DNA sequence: TGTGCCACCAACACAGGGCACCTTTCCTACGAGCAGTACTTC. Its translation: CATNTGHLSYEQYF.

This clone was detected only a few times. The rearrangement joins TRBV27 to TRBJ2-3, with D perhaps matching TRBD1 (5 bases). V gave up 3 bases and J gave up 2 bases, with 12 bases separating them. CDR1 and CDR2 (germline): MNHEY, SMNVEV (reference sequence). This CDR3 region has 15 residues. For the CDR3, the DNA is TGTGCCAGCAGTTTGGGCAGGACATACACAGATACGCAGTATTTT. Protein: CASSLGRTYTDTQYF.

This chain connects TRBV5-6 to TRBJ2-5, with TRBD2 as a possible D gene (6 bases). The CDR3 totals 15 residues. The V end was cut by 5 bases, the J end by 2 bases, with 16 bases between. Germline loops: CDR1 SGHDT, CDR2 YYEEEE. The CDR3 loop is CASRPVGLEQETQYF. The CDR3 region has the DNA TGTGCCAGCAGGCCAGTGGGACTCGAGCAAGAGACCCAGTACTTC.

CDR3 residues: CSVGHSDTQYF. CDR3 sequence (DNA): TGCAGCGTGGGGCATTCGGATACGCAGTATTTT. The genes are TRBV29-1 and TRBJ2-3, with D perhaps TRBD1 (5 bases). Trimming cost V 6 bases and J 6 bases, with 10 bases left between them. Germline CDR1 is SQVTM and CDR2 is ANQGSEA. This CDR3 comprises 11 residues.

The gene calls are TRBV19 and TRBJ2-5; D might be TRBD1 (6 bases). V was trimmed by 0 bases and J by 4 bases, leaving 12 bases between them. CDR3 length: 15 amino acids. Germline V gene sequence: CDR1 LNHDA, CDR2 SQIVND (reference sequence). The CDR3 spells CASSIDSQGRETQYF. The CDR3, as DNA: TGTGCCAGTAGTATAGATTCCCAGGGGAGAGAGACCCAGTACTTC. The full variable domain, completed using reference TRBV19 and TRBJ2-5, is DGGITQSPKYLFRKEGQNVTLSCEQNLNHDAMYWYRQDPGQGLRLIYYSQIVNDFQKGDIAEGYSVSREKKESFPLTVTSAQKNPTAFYLCASSIDSQGRETQYFGPGTRLLVL.

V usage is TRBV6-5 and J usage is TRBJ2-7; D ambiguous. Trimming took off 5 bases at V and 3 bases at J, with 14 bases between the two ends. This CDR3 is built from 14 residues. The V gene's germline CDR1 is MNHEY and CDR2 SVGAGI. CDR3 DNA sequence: TGTGCCAGCAGTCCCACTGGGCAGTTCTACGAGCAGTACTTC. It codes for CASSPTGQFYEQYF.

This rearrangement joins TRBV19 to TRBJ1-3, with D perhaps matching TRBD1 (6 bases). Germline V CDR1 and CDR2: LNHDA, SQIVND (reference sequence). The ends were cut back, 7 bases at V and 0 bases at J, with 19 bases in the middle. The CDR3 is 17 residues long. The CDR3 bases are TGTGCCAGTACCTCCCAAGGGGGGCGGAACTCTGGAAACACCATATATTTT. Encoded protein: CASTSQGGRNSGNTIYF.